Shown below are 21 T cell receptor beta chains from a single sample sequenced in a study of vaccination and CD4 T cells after COVID-19. Described treatment: approximately nine-day PBMC culture with coronavirus spike peptide pools or control peptides (ViraFEST assay). What these receptors recognize is not known. Oncomine TCR Beta short-read sequencing was applied to DNA from cultured CD4+ T cells. TCRdb reanalysed the PCR reads using MiXCR and keeps one entry per CDR3 protein. The sample holds more than 20,000 distinct CDR3 sequences; roughly three fifths are singletons and the top ten take about an eighth. This sample comprised CD4+ T cells from blood, cultured in vitro, obtained after SARS-CoV-2 vaccination. These receptor sequences come from a human donor who received a COVID-19 vaccine.

The genes are TRBV24-1 and TRBJ2-3; tentatively, D is TRBD2 (6 bases). The ends were cut back, 3 bases at V and 1 base at J, with 7 bases in the middle. Germline CDR1 reads KGHDR; CDR2 reads SFDVKD. The CDR3 sequence is 14 residues long. CDR3 protein: CATSDAGRTDTQYF. CDR3 DNA: TGTGCCACCAGTGATGCGGGACGCACAGATACGCAGTATTTT.

The chain has TRBV12-3 or TRBV12-4 and TRBJ1-5; 10 nucleotides agree with TRBD1. The trim removed 6 bases at V and 7 bases at J, leaving 9 bases unmatched. CDR3 length: 15 residues. The CDR3 sequence: CASRLTGGAGQPQHF. Here the CDR3 DNA reads TGTGCCAGCAGGTTGACAGGGGGCGCGGGCCAGCCCCAGCATTTT.

The rearrangement links TRBV30 to TRBJ1-5; the D gene is possibly TRBD1 (5 bases). The germline V gene encodes CDR1 GTSNPN and CDR2 SVGIG (reference sequence). V shed 1 base and J shed 4 bases, with 11 bases lying between them. The CDR3 sequence is 14 residues long. The CDR3 DNA follows: TGTGCCTGGAGTGGGGGCTCCTGGAATCAGCCCCAGCATTTT. It translates to CAWSGGSWNQPQHF.

The genes are TRBV5-1 and TRBJ2-5; 7 positions agree with TRBD2. Trimming at V came to 5 bases and at J to 2 bases, leaving 6 bases not matched to a gene. The CDR3 is 14 amino acids. Looked up from germline, CDR1 is SGHRS and CDR2 is YFSETQ. This CDR3 reads CASSPEGLQETQYF. In DNA form, the CDR3 reads TGCGCCAGCAGTCCCGAGGGACTACAAGAGACCCAGTACTTC. The full variable domain, its missing parts supplied by reference TRBV5-1 and TRBJ2-5, is KAGVTQTPRYLIKTRGQQVTLSCSPISGHRSVSWYQQTPGQGLQFLFEYFSETQRNKGNFPGRFSGRQFSNSRSEMNVSTLELGDSALYLCASSPEGLQETQYFGPGTRLLVL.

The CDR3 DNA follows: TGCAGTGCTAGGGGCGGGGGGGCCAGAGATACGCAGTATTTT. Its translation: CSARGGGARDTQYF. This chain joins TRBV20-1 and TRBJ2-3; 9 positions agree with TRBD2. This CDR3 region has 14 residues. The germline CDR1 and CDR2 sequences are DFQATT and SNEGSKA (reference sequence). Trimming cost V 3 bases and J 5 bases; bases outside gene matches: 6.

This clonotype has more than one count but fewer than ten. This sequence joins TRBV20-1 and TRBJ2-1; 9 bases match TRBD2. The V segment lost 2 bases and the J segment 10 bases; nucleotides outside the gene matches: 12. The CDR3 runs to 15 residues. CDR1 is DFQATT and CDR2 is SNEGSKA in the germline V gene (reference sequence). For the CDR3, the DNA is TGCAGTGCTAGAAACAATCGCGGGGGGGCCGACGAGCAGTTCTTC. The encoded protein is CSARNNRGGADEQFF.

V and J are TRBV19 and TRBJ1-4, with D unresolved. Trimming stripped 3 bases from V and 6 bases from J, with 2 bases between. Germline V lookup: CDR1 LNHDA, CDR2 SQIVND (reference sequence). The CDR3 contains 11 residues. The CDR3 loop reads CASSIHEKLFF. The DNA of the CDR3 is TGTGCCAGTAGTATCCATGAAAAACTGTTTTTT.

The genes are TRBV7-9 and TRBJ2-3; TRBD2 matches 12 bases. Per germline, CDR1 SEHNR and CDR2 FQNEAQ (reference sequence). J gave up 6 bases and V 6 bases, and 4 bases lay outside the gene matches. The CDR3 totals 14 residues. CDR3 nucleotides: TGTGCCAGCAGGCTAGCGGGGGGGCCTGATACGCAGTATTTT. It yields the protein CASRLAGGPDTQYF.

This clonotype was seen more than once but under ten times. The chain joins TRBV20-1 to TRBJ1-2, with unresolved D. CDR1 DFQATT and CDR2 SNEGSKA come from the germline V gene (reference sequence). V dropped 0 bases and J dropped 4 bases, with 15 bases sitting between them. CDR3 length: 15 residues. The CDR3: CSARDGFEPFYGYTF. The CDR3 coding sequence is TGCAGTGCTAGAGATGGGTTTGAACCTTTCTATGGCTACACCTTC.

This clonotype was detected once. V usage is TRBV25-1 and J usage is TRBJ1-5, with D perhaps matching TRBD1 (5 bases). CDR1 and CDR2 from the germline V gene are MGHDK and SYGVNS. The V gene lost 2 bases and the J gene lost 1 base, with 9 bases spanning the gap. This CDR3 has 15 residues. CDR3 sequence reads: CASSEGDGSNQPQHF. CDR3 in DNA: TGTGCCAGCAGTGAAGGGGACGGCAGCAATCAGCCCCAGCATTTT.

The V call is TRBV5-6, the J call TRBJ2-5, with a weak D call TRBD2 (6 bases). Germline assignment: CDR1 SGHDT and CDR2 YYEEEE. The CDR3 loop spans 11 amino acids. V lost 5 bases and J 5 bases, leaving 7 bases between the germline ends. The CDR3 reads CASSGGETQYF. For the CDR3, the DNA is TGTGCCAGCAGTGGAGGGGAGACCCAGTACTTC. The variable domain in full, completed from reference TRBV5-6 and TRBJ2-5, reads DAGVTQSPTHLIKTRGQQVTLRCSPKSGHDTVSWYQQALGQGPQFIFQYYEEEERQRGNFPDRFSGHQFPNYSSELNVNALLLGDSALYLCASSGGETQYFGPGTRLLVL.

The V gene is TRBV6-1, the J gene TRBJ2-2; TRBD2 might be the D (5 bases). V gave up 5 bases and J gave up 1 base, with 8 bases separating them. Germline-derived CDR1 and CDR2 are MNHNS and SASEGT. This CDR3 region has 14 residues. The CDR3 DNA sequence: TGTGCCAGCAGTATTAGCGAGAACACCGGGGAGCTGTTTTTT. Amino acid sequence: CASSISENTGELFF.

J is TRBJ1-1 and V is TRBV6-4, with TRBD1 matching 7 bases. There are 14 residues in the CDR3. With 5 bases clipped from V and 4 bases from J, the junction kept 7 bases outside the gene matches. Germline V gene lookup returns CDR1 MRHNA and CDR2 SNTAGT. In nucleotides, the CDR3 is TGTGCCAGCAGTCCGGGGACAGTCGCCACTGAAGCTTTCTTT. Its translation is CASSPGTVATEAFF.

This clonotype was observed a handful of times. The V call is TRBV25-1, the J call TRBJ2-2; D is ambiguous. The CDR3 spans 14 residues. From germline, CDR1 is MGHDK and CDR2 SYGVNS. Trimming cost V 2 bases and J 5 bases, with 9 bases left between them. The CDR3 region has the DNA TGTGCCAGCAGTGAAAACCTGATGACCGGGGAGCTGTTTTTT. Its translation: CASSENLMTGELFF.

This clonotype was recorded a few times. The chain couples TRBV27 to TRBJ1-5; D call uncertain. The V gene lost 6 bases and the J gene lost 5 bases, with 11 bases spanning the gap. CDR3 size: 13 residues. Germline V gives CDR1 MNHEY, CDR2 SMNVEV (reference sequence). CDR3 amino acids: CASRRTWDQPQHF. CDR3 nucleotides: TGTGCCAGCAGACGGACCTGGGATCAGCCCCAGCATTTT.

The chain recombines TRBV30 with TRBJ2-1, with TRBD2 matching over 12 bases. The trim removed 0 bases at V and 7 bases at J, leaving 7 bases unmatched. Germline V gives CDR1 GTSNPN, CDR2 SVGIG (reference sequence). The CDR3 extends over 16 amino acids. The CDR3 sequence is CAWSVLAGGPGNEQFF. In DNA, the CDR3 is TGTGCCTGGAGTGTCCTAGCGGGGGGGCCGGGGAATGAGCAGTTCTTC.

There are a few counts of this clonotype. The DNA for the CDR3 is TGTGCCAGCAGCGGAGAAAGGCAAGAGACCCAGTACTTC. It encodes CASSGERQETQYF. This chain links TRBV2 with TRBJ2-5, with unresolved D. V lost 6 bases, J lost 2 bases, and 10 bases lay in between. The germline gives CDR1 SNHLY, CDR2 FYNNEI. CDR3 length: 13 amino acids.

The CDR3 loop is CASSFSGTNYGYTF. Here the CDR3 DNA reads TGTGCCAGCAGCTTTAGCGGAACTAACTATGGCTACACCTTC. The chain recombines TRBV5-4 with TRBJ1-2; D remains unclear. The germline V gene encodes CDR1 SGHNT and CDR2 YYREEE (reference sequence). Trimming took off 2 bases at V and 0 bases at J, with 8 bases between the two ends. The CDR3 runs 14 residues.

The V call is TRBV4-1, the J call TRBJ1-4; D possibly corresponds to TRBD1 (5 bases). Germline V gene data show CDR1 as MGHRA and CDR2 as YSYEKL. The CDR3 length is 15 residues. V gave up 1 base and J gave up 7 bases, with 13 bases separating them. CDR3 nucleotides: TGCGCCAGCAGCCAAGCATCAGGGTGGAGTGAAAAACTGTTTTTT. This encodes CASSQASGWSEKLFF.

CDR3: CASSSRTGESYGYTF. The CDR3 DNA reads as TGTGCCAGTAGTTCGCGGACAGGGGAGAGCTATGGCTACACCTTC. The chain links TRBV19 to TRBJ1-2, with TRBD1 matching 9 bases. V lost 5 bases and J lost 4; bases outside the gene matches: 8. The CDR3 length is 15 residues. CDR1 is LNHDA, CDR2 SQIVND, per germline (reference sequence).

The chain combines TRBV6-2 or TRBV6-3 with TRBJ2-1, with a possible D match to TRBD1 (5 bases). This CDR3 region has 15 residues. CDR1 and CDR2 (germline): MNHEY, SVGEGT. V was pared by 4 bases and J by 8 bases, with 18 bases between. The CDR3 DNA is TGTGCCAGCAGTTTGCAGGGTGGTCAGGTCTATGAGCAGTTCTTC. Protein: CASSLQGGQVYEQFF.